This entry is about one T cell receptor beta chain. The target antigen is unknown. The germline V gene has CDR1 KGHSH and CDR2 LQKENI. The CDR3 contains 15 residues. These data are taken from a study of monozygotic twins with inflammatory bowel disease. TCRdb derives one entry per CDR3 protein from the 5' RACE reads, leaving out DNA. In total, the table holds approximately 340,000 distinct CDR3 sequences. For every donor, one blood sample of approximately 2.3 ml was drawn. The authors isolated total RNA from whole blood without sorting T cells. Study-wide findings and caveats: With inverse Simpson as the measure, TCRbeta diversity was lower in IBD patients than in healthy co-twins.

This receptor was obtained from a human donor with ulcerative colitis or Crohn's disease, or a healthy co-twin of an affected twin (not recorded which). The chain carries TRBV18 and TRBJ2-5; TCRdb's assignment of TRBD1 cannot be checked, as there is no DNA. Sequencing was performed on blood. The CDR3 sequence is CASSPGLGGAETQYF.